The 26 T cell receptor beta chains below come from one sample, sequenced in a study of vaccination and CD4 T cells after COVID-19 (dated by TCRdb to between 2022 and 2023). This sample's treatment or condition label indicates: 10-day PBMC culture with coronavirus spike peptide pools or control peptides (ViraFEST assay). The library came from PCR. Reads for this sample came from an Illumina iSeq 100. DNA from cultured CD4+ T cells was subjected to TCR sequencing with the Oncomine TCR Beta short-read assay at the Johns Hopkins FTIC core. TCRdb handled the public reads itself, with Q25 trimming in fastp and clone calling in MiXCR, and kept productive beta chains. Rows merge per CDR3 protein into single entries with the most common DNA and genes. The sample table contains 14,000 or so distinct CDR3 sequences; only one count was recorded for roughly 31% of them. The ten largest make up about 20% of the sample.

Their target antigens are unknown. Sequencing was done on a sample of cultured CD4+ T cells from blood. These receptors all come from a human donor with COVID-19.

The V and J genes are TRBV27 and TRBJ1-4; a weak D match, TRBD1 (5 bases). Looked up from germline, CDR1 is MNHEY and CDR2 is SMNVEV (reference sequence). The CDR3 is 15 residues long. The germline V and J ends were trimmed by 0 bases and 8 bases, with 13 bases remaining between them. Written as DNA, the CDR3 is TGTGCCAGCAGTTTATCGGAAGGGGTTGGAGAAAAACTGTTTTTT. It specifies CASSLSEGVGEKLFF.

The rearrangement uses TRBV10-3 and TRBJ1-1, with 9 bases that match TRBD1. Germline CDR1 is ENHRY and CDR2 is SYGVKD. The CDR3 covers 13 residues. J gave up 3 bases and V 10 bases, and 6 bases lay outside the gene matches. The CDR3 region has the DNA TGTGCCACCCTGGGACAGGGAGACACTGAAGCTTTCTTT. This encodes CATLGQGDTEAFF.

By share, this clonotype ranks as large. The rearrangement links TRBV6-1 to TRBJ1-5; tentative D call: TRBD1 (5 bases). From germline, CDR1 is MNHNS and CDR2 SASEGT. Trimming pared 4 bases from V and 2 bases from J, leaving 12 bases between. CDR3 length: 15 residues. The chain's CDR3 is CASSAERGGNQPQHF. As DNA, the CDR3 is TGTGCCAGCAGTGCTGAGAGGGGTGGCAATCAGCCCCAGCATTTT.

This chain uses TRBV20-1 with TRBJ1-1; D possibly corresponds to TRBD1 (5 bases). The CDR3 is 14 amino acids. V dropped 1 base and J dropped 1 base, with 10 bases sitting between them. CDR1 is DFQATT and CDR2 is SNEGSKA in the germline V gene (reference sequence). The CDR3 loop is CSARGGGENTEAFF. Written as DNA, the CDR3 is TGCAGTGCTAGAGGGGGAGGGGAGAACACTGAAGCTTTCTTT.

This chain joins TRBV5-1 and TRBJ2-3; 14 nucleotides line up with TRBD2. The germline CDR1 and CDR2 sequences are SGHRS and YFSETQ. The V segment lost 0 bases and the J segment 4 bases; nucleotides outside the gene matches: 4. The CDR3 is made up of 17 amino acids. The CDR3 region has the DNA TGCGCCAGCAGCTTGGCCGGGACTAGCGGGGGCGCAGATACGCAGTATTTT. Encoded protein: CASSLAGTSGGADTQYF.

The chain uses TRBV5-1 and TRBJ1-1, with D maybe TRBD1 (6 bases). This CDR3 is 13 amino acids long. Germline CDR1 SGHRS, CDR2 YFSETQ. The V end lost 0 bases, the J end lost 5 bases, and 8 bases lay between the germline ends. CDR3 coding DNA: TGCGCCAGCAGCTTGGACAGGGTAACTGAAGCTTTCTTT. It specifies CASSLDRVTEAFF.

The chain joins TRBV7-2 to TRBJ2-7; the match to TRBD1 covers 10 bases. This CDR3 is built from 15 residues. V shed 6 bases, J shed 3 bases, and the junction held 8 bases outside the gene matches. From germline, CDR1 is SGHTA and CDR2 FQGNSA. CDR3 in amino acids: CASRRRDRGGYEQYF. In DNA, the CDR3 is TGTGCCAGCAGGCGCAGGGACAGGGGAGGCTACGAGCAGTACTTC.

V gene TRBV5-6 combines with J gene TRBJ2-2; possible D gene TRBD1, 5 bases. The V end lost 4 bases, the J end lost 5 bases, and 15 bases lay between the germline ends. CDR1 and CDR2 (germline): SGHDT, YYEEEE. The CDR3 runs to 15 residues. The CDR3 reads CASSPVKTATGELFF. CDR3 bases: TGTGCCAGCAGCCCGGTTAAGACAGCTACCGGGGAGCTGTTTTTT.

By sample fraction, this clonotype is large (0.1 to 1%). The rearrangement links TRBV25-1 to TRBJ1-5, with 7 bases lining up with TRBD1. Germline values: CDR1 MGHDK, CDR2 SYGVNS. The J segment lost 3 bases and the V segment lost 5 bases, leaving 4 bases of the junction unmatched. The CDR3 consists of 14 residues. The CDR3 nucleotides read TGTGCCAGCAGTACACAGGGGCTCAATCAGCCCCAGCATTTT. Amino acids: CASSTQGLNQPQHF.

This clonotype was counted between two and nine times. This rearrangement joins TRBV6-1 to TRBJ1-2, with unresolved D. The CDR3 is 13 amino acids. Trimming left V 7 bases short and J 4 bases short, with 13 bases between. Germline CDR1 MNHNS, CDR2 SASEGT. DNA for the CDR3: TGTGCCAGCAACCAGACACCCCCCTATGGCTACACCTTC. It specifies CASNQTPPYGYTF.

The chain combines TRBV6-1 with TRBJ2-5, with TRBD2 matching 11 bases. V lost 5 bases and J lost 5; bases outside the gene matches: 10. CDR1 is MNHNS, CDR2 SASEGT, per germline. The CDR3 contains 16 residues. The CDR3 sequence: CASSTFSGGVRETQYF. CDR3 sequence (DNA): TGTGCCAGCAGTACCTTTAGCGGGGGGGTACGGGAGACCCAGTACTTC.

By share of the sample, this clonotype is medium-sized (0.01 to 0.1%). The chain uses TRBV20-1 and TRBJ2-7; possibly TRBD2 for D (6 bases). Germline CDR1 DFQATT, CDR2 SNEGSKA (reference sequence). The CDR3 runs to 14 residues. V lost 0 bases and J lost 4, with 13 bases in between. The CDR3 region is CSARDPAGIYEQYF. The CDR3 DNA follows: TGCAGTGCTAGAGATCCGGCGGGGATATACGAGCAGTACTTC.

This sequence joins TRBV7-9 and TRBJ2-4; D is uncertain. The V end was cut by 4 bases, the J end by 0 bases, with 7 bases between. The CDR3 is 14 amino acids. CDR1 is SEHNR, CDR2 FQNEAQ, per germline (reference sequence). CDR3 nucleotide sequence: TGTGCCAGCAGCTCTGGGCTAGCCAAAAACATTCAGTACTTC. Its translation is CASSSGLAKNIQYF.

This clonotype was recorded once. This chain links TRBV6-4 with TRBJ2-1; 12 bases match TRBD2. From germline, CDR1 is MRHNA and CDR2 SNTAGT. V shed 0 bases, J shed 10 bases, and the junction held 4 bases outside the gene matches. This CDR3 has 15 amino acids. CDR3 region: CASSDSTSGGLEQFF. CDR3 DNA: TGTGCCAGCAGTGACTCAACTAGCGGGGGGCTCGAGCAGTTCTTC.

This sequence joins TRBV6-1 and TRBJ1-6; 10 nucleotides agree with TRBD1. Per germline, CDR1 MNHNS and CDR2 SASEGT. This CDR3 spans 16 amino acids. J lost 5 bases, V lost 5 bases, and 6 bases had no gene match. The CDR3 DNA reads TGTGCCAGCAGTCTAACCGGGACAGGGGATAATTCACCCCTCCACTTT. It encodes CASSLTGTGDNSPLHF.

This clonotype was counted between two and nine times. V gene TRBV7-9 combines with J gene TRBJ1-4; D remains ambiguous. The CDR3 is 12 residues long. Germline CDR1 reads SEHNR; CDR2 reads FQNEAQ (reference sequence). V lost 5 bases and J lost 4, with 5 bases in between. The CDR3: CASSPDNEKLFF. The CDR3 nucleotides are TGTGCCAGCAGCCCAGATAATGAAAAACTGTTTTTT.

The chain joins TRBV7-9 to TRBJ1-2; TRBD1 matches at 7 bases. The V gene's germline CDR1 is SEHNR and CDR2 FQNEAQ (reference sequence). Trimming at V came to 1 base and at J to 1 base, leaving 3 bases not matched to a gene. The CDR3 totals 15 residues. The CDR3 loop is CASSLEQGINYGYTF. The CDR3 DNA is TGTGCCAGCAGCTTAGAACAGGGGATTAACTATGGCTACACCTTC.

This clonotype is medium-sized by share. The chain couples TRBV19 to TRBJ1-5; TRBD1 aligns across 7 bases. The trim removed 5 bases at V and 4 bases at J, leaving 8 bases unmatched. This CDR3 spans 15 amino acids. Per germline, CDR1 LNHDA and CDR2 SQIVND (reference sequence). For the CDR3, the DNA is TGTGCCAGTAGTCCCGTCCGGGGACAGAATCAGCCCCAGCATTTT. Translating gives CASSPVRGQNQPQHF.

This clonotype turned up a few times. The chain carries TRBV20-1 and TRBJ2-7; 9 bases map to TRBD1. The CDR3 sequence is 13 residues long. The J segment lost 5 bases and the V segment lost 6 bases, leaving 8 bases of the junction unmatched. In germline, CDR1 is DFQATT, CDR2 SNEGSKA (reference sequence). CDR3: CSARGTGKDEQYF. The CDR3 DNA sequence: TGCAGTGCCAGGGGGACAGGGAAAGACGAGCAGTACTTC.

The chain joins TRBV24-1 to TRBJ2-1; 9 positions match TRBD1. The CDR3 runs 16 residues. V gave up 7 bases and J gave up 0 bases; unmatched junction bases: 6. Germline V gene data show CDR1 as KGHDR and CDR2 as SFDVKD. The CDR3 sequence is CATSADRGLSYNEQFF. CDR3 bases: TGTGCCACCAGCGCGGACAGGGGCCTCTCCTACAATGAGCAGTTCTTC.

The chain has TRBV2 and TRBJ2-2; weak D call: TRBD1 (6 bases). The CDR3 contains 15 residues. CDR1 is SNHLY and CDR2 is FYNNEI in the germline V gene. The V end lost 6 bases, the J end lost 1 base, and 12 bases lay between the germline ends. The CDR3 spells CASRDGQMNTGELFF. CDR3 DNA: TGTGCCAGCAGGGACGGACAGATGAACACCGGGGAGCTGTTTTTT.

This clonotype was detected only a few times. The chain employs TRBV7-9 and TRBJ1-1; 9 bases fit TRBD1. Unmatched junction bases numbered 5, after V lost 5 bases and J lost 1 base. CDR3 length: 15 residues. Germline values: CDR1 SEHNR, CDR2 FQNEAQ (reference sequence). The CDR3 bases are TGTGCCAGCAGCCCTGGACAGGGGAAGAACACTGAAGCTTTCTTT. It translates to CASSPGQGKNTEAFF.

This clonotype was detected a few times. The chain carries TRBV6-1 and TRBJ1-2; D unclear. This CDR3 region has 12 residues. The V gene lost 4 bases and the J gene lost 6 bases, with 9 bases spanning the gap. CDR1 MNHNS and CDR2 SASEGT come from the germline V gene. Written as DNA, the CDR3 is TGTGCCAGCAGTGTAGGGCTGAATGGCTACACCTTC. Protein: CASSVGLNGYTF.

The chain recombines TRBV19 with TRBJ2-7; D may be TRBD1 (7 bases). In germline, CDR1 is LNHDA, CDR2 SQIVND (reference sequence). V shed 5 bases and J shed 4 bases, with 12 bases lying between them. The CDR3 covers 13 residues. CDR3 amino acids: CASSPGGNYEQYF. The CDR3 DNA follows: TGTGCCAGTAGTCCAGGGGGGAATTACGAGCAGTACTTC. Full variable domain (missing parts from reference TRBV19 and TRBJ2-7): DGGITQSPKYLFRKEGQNVTLSCEQNLNHDAMYWYRQDPGQGLRLIYYSQIVNDFQKGDIAEGYSVSREKKESFPLTVTSAQKNPTAFYLCASSPGGNYEQYFGPGTRLTVT.

This clonotype is labeled as medium-sized. The chain uses TRBV12-5 and TRBJ2-5, with D unclear. The CDR3 consists of 13 residues. CDR1 LGHNT and CDR2 FRNRAP come from the germline V gene. With 8 bases removed from V and 1 base from J, the gap between germline ends came to 11 bases. The CDR3 DNA follows: TGTGCTAGTCAATCGGCAAGCCAAGAGACCCAGTACTTC. Translated, it gives CASQSASQETQYF. The variable domain in full, completed from reference TRBV12-5 and TRBJ2-5, reads DARVTQTPRHKVTEMGQEVTMRCQPILGHNTVFWYRQTMMQGLELLAYFRNRAPLDDSGMPKDRFSAEMPDATLATLKIQPSEPRDSAVYFCASQSASQETQYFGPGTRLLVL.

This clonotype is deemed medium-sized. This sequence joins TRBV10-3 and TRBJ2-2; D possibly corresponds to TRBD1 (5 bases). The CDR3 is 13 amino acids. Trimming pared 6 bases from V and 1 base from J, leaving 6 bases between. Per germline, CDR1 ENHRY and CDR2 SYGVKD. The CDR3 sequence: CAIRTENTGELFF. As DNA, the CDR3 is TGTGCCATCAGGACAGAGAACACCGGGGAGCTGTTTTTT.